These 12 T cell receptor beta chains originate from one sample sequenced in a study of T cell repertoires in cytomegalovirus infection. For these TCRs, the target antigens are not known. One entry per CDR3 protein results from TCRdb running MiXCR on the reads. The sample includes approximately 910,000 distinct CDR3 sequences, approximately 30% of them seen just once. The sample here was cultured CD8+ T cells from PBMCs, taken from culture after CMV antigen stimulation. These receptors came from a human donor in good health (CMV status not recorded). Some clones in this sample may be carry-over from other donors' samples.

Worth noting for this clonotype: At one end the junction does not follow the germline gene, possibly because of a read error. The V and J genes are TRBV6-5 and TRBJ1-2; 7 nucleotides align to TRBD1. Germline V gene sequence: CDR1 MNHEY, CDR2 SVGAGI. The CDR3 spans 17 residues. This CDR3 is CASSYYGTADPNNGYTF. The CDR3 nucleotides read TGTGCCAGCAGTTACTATGGGACAGCCGATCCTAACAATGGCTACACCTTC.

Only a few counts were recorded for this clonotype. J is TRBJ1-1 and V is TRBV20-1; D uncertain. CDR3 length: 13 residues. Trimming removed 2 bases at V and 8 bases at J, with 15 bases between. Germline V lookup: CDR1 DFQATT, CDR2 SNEGSKA (reference sequence). As DNA, the CDR3 is TGCAGTGCTAGACCCCCGACAAAACCCGAAGCTTTCTTT. It specifies CSARPPTKPEAFF.

This clonotype was seen only a few times. The rearrangement uses TRBV7-6 and TRBJ2-5; D is possibly TRBD1 (5 bases). Trimming stripped 0 bases from V and 0 bases from J, with 14 bases between. The CDR3 consists of 17 residues. Germline V gives CDR1 SGHVS, CDR2 FNYEAQ. The CDR3 region is CASSLAWQGAYQETQYF. CDR3 DNA sequence: TGTGCCAGCAGCTTAGCGTGGCAGGGCGCCTACCAAGAGACCCAGTACTTC.

This clonotype appeared a few times. The chain carries TRBV6-5 and TRBJ2-1; D is ambiguous. The V gene's germline CDR1 is MNHEY and CDR2 SVGAGI. The CDR3 consists of 11 residues. Trimming pared 6 bases from V and 10 bases from J, leaving 10 bases between. The CDR3 nucleotides are TGTGCCAGCAGGGGGTTGGGCGAGCAGTTCTTC. It yields the protein CASRGLGEQFF.

The chain has TRBV6-2 or TRBV6-3 and TRBJ2-2; D is undetermined. CDR3 length: 13 residues. CDR1 is MNHEY, CDR2 SVGEGT, per germline. V lost 5 bases, J lost 9 bases, and 13 bases lay in between. CDR3 sequence reads: CASSPSRFWELFF. The CDR3, as DNA: TGTGCCAGCAGTCCATCGCGGTTCTGGGAGCTGTTTTTT.

V gene TRBV7-9 combines with J gene TRBJ2-7; TRBD1 is a possible D gene (5 bases). The CDR3 covers 13 residues. Germline V CDR1 and CDR2: SEHNR, FQNEAQ (reference sequence). Trimming stripped 3 bases from V and 4 bases from J, with 10 bases between. The CDR3 sequence: CASSFLTDYEQYV. The CDR3 DNA follows: TGTGCCAGCAGCTTCCTGACAGATTACGAGCAGTACGTC.

The gene calls are TRBV27 and TRBJ2-1, with 7 positions matching TRBD1. CDR1 and CDR2 (germline): MNHEY, SMNVEV (reference sequence). With 6 bases clipped from V and 3 bases from J, the junction kept 11 bases outside the gene matches. The CDR3 is 16 residues long. This CDR3 is CASSAIVGQLYNEQFF. The CDR3 nucleotides read TGTGCCAGCAGCGCCATCGTGGGACAGCTCTACAATGAGCAGTTCTTC.

Concerning this clonotype: This sequence may be a read error, since a much larger clone differs from it by one base. This chain links TRBV12-3 or TRBV12-4 with TRBJ2-2; tentatively, D is TRBD1 (6 bases). There are 13 residues in the CDR3. The CDR3 sequence: CANSPTGPGELFF. The CDR3 region has the DNA TGTGCCAACAGTCCTACAGGGCCCGGGGAGCTGTTTTTT.

The chain carries TRBV7-3 and TRBJ2-3, with D possibly called TRBD1 or TRBD2 (5 bases each). Trimming took 1 base from V and 0 from J, leaving 11 bases between them. CDR3 length: 16 residues. CDR1 SGHTA and CDR2 FQGTGA come from the germline V gene. This chain's CDR3 is CASSLNGAPSTDTQYF. The DNA for the CDR3 is TGTGCCAGCAGCTTAAACGGGGCCCCCAGCACAGATACGCAGTATTTT.

The V gene is TRBV4-2, the J gene TRBJ2-1, with TRBD2 matching over 14 bases. The CDR3 has 15 residues. From germline, CDR1 is LGHNA and CDR2 YNFKEQ. The V gene end was trimmed by 4 bases and the J gene end by 9 bases; junction bases not matched to a gene: 5. The CDR3 DNA sequence: TGTGCCAGCAGCCTTGGGACTAGCGGGGGTAGTGAGCAGTTCTTC. It codes for CASSLGTSGGSEQFF.

This clonotype was seen only a few times. The chain links TRBV12-3 or TRBV12-4 to TRBJ2-1; 7 bases match TRBD2. The CDR3 totals 15 residues. The ends lost 0 bases at V and 8 bases at J; junction bases unmatched: 7. The CDR3 spells CASSLAGGIRDEQFF. In DNA form, the CDR3 reads TGTGCCAGCAGTTTAGCGGGGGGGATAAGGGATGAGCAGTTCTTC.

This clonotype was seen a few times. The gene calls are TRBV6-2 or TRBV6-3 and TRBJ2-1; 7 nucleotides agree with TRBD1. The V gene's germline CDR1 is MNHEY and CDR2 SVGEGT. J lost 0 bases, V lost 1 base, and 15 bases had no gene match. The CDR3 runs 20 residues. DNA for the CDR3: TGTGCCAGCAGTTACTGGGGGACAGTTTCGAGCCTGAGCTCCTACAATGAGCAGTTCTTC. It specifies CASSYWGTVSSLSSYNEQFF.